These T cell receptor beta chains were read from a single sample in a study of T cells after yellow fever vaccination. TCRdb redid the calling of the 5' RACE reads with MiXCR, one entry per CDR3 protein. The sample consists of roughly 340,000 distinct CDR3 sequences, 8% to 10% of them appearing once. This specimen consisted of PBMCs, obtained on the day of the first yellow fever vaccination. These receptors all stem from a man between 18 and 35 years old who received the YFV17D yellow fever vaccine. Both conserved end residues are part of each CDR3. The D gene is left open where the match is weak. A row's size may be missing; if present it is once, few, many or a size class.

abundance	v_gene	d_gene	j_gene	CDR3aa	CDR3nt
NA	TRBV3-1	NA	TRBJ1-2	CASSQEGSAFYGYTF	TGTGCCAGCAGCCAAGAGGGCAGTGCCTTCTATGGCTACACCTTC
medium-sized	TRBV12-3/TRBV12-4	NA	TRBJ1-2	CASSSNGFGGYTF	TGTGCCAGCAGTTCCAATGGTTTCGGTGGCTACACCTTC
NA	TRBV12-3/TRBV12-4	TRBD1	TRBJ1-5	CASTLGQGFDQPQHF	TGTGCCAGCACCCTGGGACAGGGCTTCGATCAGCCCCAGCATTTT
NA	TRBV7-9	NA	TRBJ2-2	CASSTGVTTGELFF	TGTGCCAGCAGCACGGGGGTTACCACCGGGGAGCTGTTTTTT
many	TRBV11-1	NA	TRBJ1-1	CASRARGEVTEAFF	TGTGCCAGCAGGGCTCGAGGGGAGGTCACTGAAGCTTTCTTT
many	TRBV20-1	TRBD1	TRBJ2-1	CSAQPGQGYNEQFF	TGCAGTGCACAACCGGGACAGGGCTACAATGAGCAGTTCTTC
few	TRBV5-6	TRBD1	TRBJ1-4	CASSDLGQGMEKLFF	TGTGCCAGCAGCGACCTCGGACAGGGTATGGAAAAACTGTTTTTT
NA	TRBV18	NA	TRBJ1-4	CASSPSVREKLFF	TGTGCCAGCTCACCAAGTGTCCGGGAAAAACTGTTTTTT
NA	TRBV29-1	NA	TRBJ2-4	CSVEDVSSVAENIQYF	TGCAGCGTTGAAGATGTCTCGTCGGTGGCAGAAAACATTCAGTACTTC
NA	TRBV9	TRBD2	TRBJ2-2	CASSGLAGGRRTGELFF	TGTGCCAGCAGCGGATTAGCGGGGGGGCGGAGAACCGGGGAGCTGTTTTTT
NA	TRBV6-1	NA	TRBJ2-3	CASSPGESTDTQYF	TGTGCCAGCAGCCCCGGGGAAAGCACAGATACGCAGTATTTT
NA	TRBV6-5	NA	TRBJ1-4	CASSYKRTSTNEKLFF	TGTGCCAGCAGTTACAAGCGGACATCAACTAATGAAAAACTGTTTTTT
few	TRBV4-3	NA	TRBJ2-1	CASSRGTAPYNEQFF	TGCGCCAGCAGCCGGGGGACTGCCCCTTACAATGAGCAGTTCTTC
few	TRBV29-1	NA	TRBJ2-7	CSVDSRGGEQYF	TGCAGCGTCGACTCCAGGGGAGGCGAGCAGTACTTC
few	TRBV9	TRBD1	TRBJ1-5	CASSEGDRSDQPQHF	TGTGCCAGCAGCGAGGGGGACAGATCGGATCAGCCCCAGCATTTT
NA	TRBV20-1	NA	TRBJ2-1	CSAPRVSRGNEQFF	TGCAGTGCCCCTCGGGTCAGCAGGGGCAATGAGCAGTTCTTC
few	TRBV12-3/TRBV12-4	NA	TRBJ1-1	CASSFDLNTEAFF	TGTGCCAGCAGTTTCGATTTGAACACTGAAGCTTTCTTT
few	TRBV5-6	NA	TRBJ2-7	CASSWSLAGYEQYF	TGTGCCAGCAGCTGGAGCCTAGCAGGGTACGAGCAGTACTTC
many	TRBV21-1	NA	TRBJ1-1	CASSSQRAPGEAFF	TGTGCCAGCAGCAGTCAGAGGGCACCCGGGGAAGCTTTCTTT
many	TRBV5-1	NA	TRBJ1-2	CASSLERGGYTF	TGCGCCAGCAGCTTGGAGAGGGGTGGCTACACCTTC
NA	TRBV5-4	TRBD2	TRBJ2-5	CASSPRSGGNQETQYF	TGTGCCAGCAGCCCGCGGAGCGGGGGGAACCAAGAGACCCAGTACTTC
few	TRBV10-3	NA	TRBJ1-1	CASGAGGRTEAFF	TGTGCCTCAGGGGCCGGGGGGCGCACTGAAGCTTTCTTT
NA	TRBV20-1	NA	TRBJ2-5	CSASSSSETQYF	TGCAGTGCTAGTTCCTCAAGCGAGACCCAGTACTTC
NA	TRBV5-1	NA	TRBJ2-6	CASSLALQAGANVLTF	TGCGCCAGCAGCTTGGCCCTCCAGGCTGGGGCCAACGTCCTGACTTTC